A selection of T cell receptor beta chains follows, all from one sample in a study of blood T cell repertoires in COVID-19. Clones were read by immunoSEQ multiplex PCR, and TCRdb kept only the in-frame ones, dropping some. The data hold around 150,000 clones, with about three quarters observed a single time. Sample: peripheral blood. The receptor source for this set is a man aged 60 to 69 with acute or convalescent COVID-19. CDR3s include the opening cysteine and the closing phenylalanine or tryptophan. Each record gives: J gene, clone size, D gene, V gene, CDR3 protein, CDR3 DNA. The D gene is left open where the match is weak. Not every row has a clone size; where given, it reads once, few, many or a size class.

j_gene: TRBJ2-1
abundance: .
d_gene: .
v_gene: TRBV27
CDR3aa: CASSLGAGNEQFF
CDR3nt: TGTGCCAGCAGTTTAGGGGCAGGAAATGAGCAGTTCTTC

j_gene: TRBJ1-2
abundance: .
d_gene: .
v_gene: TRBV4-3
CDR3aa: CASSQDGGGVYGYTF
CDR3nt: TGCGCCAGCAGCCAAGATGGCGGAGGGGTTTATGGCTACACCTTC

j_gene: TRBJ1-2
abundance: .
d_gene: .
v_gene: TRBV7-8
CDR3aa: CASSLAGESGYTF
CDR3nt: TGTGCCAGCAGCTTAGCCGGGGAGAGTGGCTACACCTTC

j_gene: TRBJ2-5
abundance: .
d_gene: TRBD2
v_gene: TRBV19
CDR3aa: CASSRTSGGTGETQYF
CDR3nt: TGTGCCAGTAGCAGGACTAGCGGGGGGACGGGGGAGACCCAGTACTTC

j_gene: TRBJ2-5
abundance: .
d_gene: TRBD2
v_gene: TRBV27
CDR3aa: CASSLGTSGVQETQYF
CDR3nt: TGTGCCAGCAGTCTTGGGACTAGCGGGGTCCAAGAGACCCAGTACTTC

j_gene: TRBJ1-2
abundance: .
d_gene: .
v_gene: TRBV6-5
CDR3aa: CASSPDGGSVKGYTF
CDR3nt: TGTGCCAGCTCCCCTGACGGGGGATCGGTAAAGGGCTACACCTTC

j_gene: TRBJ2-7
abundance: .
d_gene: .
v_gene: TRBV7-9
CDR3aa: CASSFGQTYEQYF
CDR3nt: TGTGCCAGCAGCTTTGGACAGACCTACGAGCAGTACTTC

j_gene: TRBJ1-1
abundance: .
d_gene: TRBD1
v_gene: TRBV18
CDR3aa: CASSPVQGARTEAFF
CDR3nt: TGTGCCAGCTCACCAGTTCAGGGGGCGAGGACTGAAGCTTTCTTT

j_gene: TRBJ2-7
abundance: .
d_gene: .
v_gene: TRBV7-3
CDR3aa: CASSLNPGGTYEQYF
CDR3nt: TGTGCCAGCAGCTTAAATCCAGGGGGGACCTACGAGCAGTACTTC

j_gene: TRBJ1-1
abundance: few
d_gene: .
v_gene: TRBV7-8
CDR3aa: CASSLVSTEAFF
CDR3nt: TGTGCCAGCAGCTTAGTATCCACTGAAGCTTTCTTT

j_gene: TRBJ2-7
abundance: .
d_gene: TRBD1
v_gene: TRBV5-8
CDR3aa: CASSSRTGQKEQYF
CDR3nt: TGTGCCAGCAGCTCGCGGACAGGGCAAAAAGAGCAGTACTTC

j_gene: TRBJ2-3
abundance: .
d_gene: .
v_gene: TRBV11-2
CDR3aa: CASSPNAATTDTQYF
CDR3nt: TGTGCCAGCAGTCCTAACGCGGCGACCACAGATACGCAGTATTTT

j_gene: TRBJ2-7
abundance: few
d_gene: TRBD2
v_gene: TRBV5-1
CDR3aa: CASSLGLAGAPYEQYF
CDR3nt: TGCGCCAGCAGCCTTGGACTAGCGGGGGCCCCCTACGAGCAGTACTTC

j_gene: TRBJ2-5
abundance: .
d_gene: .
v_gene: TRBV4-3
CDR3aa: CASSQEGARGAETQYF
CDR3nt: TGCGCCAGCAGCCAAGAGGGGGCTCGGGGGGCGGAGACCCAGTACTTC

j_gene: TRBJ1-3
abundance: many
d_gene: TRBD1
v_gene: TRBV3-1/TRBV3-2
CDR3aa: CASSPGTGRVSGNTIYF
CDR3nt: TGTGCCAGCAGCCCGGGGACAGGGCGGGTTTCTGGAAACACCATATATTTT

j_gene: TRBJ2-1
abundance: .
d_gene: TRBD2
v_gene: TRBV7-7
CDR3aa: CASSQAGGLYNEQFF
CDR3nt: TGTGCCAGCAGCCAAGCGGGGGGGCTCTACAATGAGCAGTTCTTC

j_gene: TRBJ1-3
abundance: few
d_gene: TRBD1
v_gene: TRBV2
CDR3aa: CASSWDRVGNTIYF
CDR3nt: TGTGCCAGCAGTTGGGACAGGGTAGGAAACACCATATATTTT

j_gene: TRBJ1-2
abundance: .
d_gene: .
v_gene: TRBV4-1
CDR3aa: CASSQDAQGRYGYTF
CDR3nt: TGCGCCAGCAGCCAAGATGCCCAGGGGAGATATGGCTACACCTTC

j_gene: TRBJ2-2
abundance: .
d_gene: .
v_gene: TRBV10-1
CDR3aa: CASTDHGVYGTGELFF
CDR3nt: TGCGCCAGCACTGATCACGGGGTCTATGGCACCGGGGAGCTGTTTTTT

j_gene: TRBJ1-1
abundance: .
d_gene: .
v_gene: TRBV19
CDR3aa: CASSSGTEAFF
CDR3nt: TGTGCCAGTAGTTCCGGCACTGAAGCTTTCTTT

j_gene: TRBJ1-2
abundance: .
d_gene: TRBD1
v_gene: TRBV3-1/TRBV3-2
CDR3aa: CASSQEVGGNYYGYTF
CDR3nt: TGTGCCAGCAGCCAAGAAGTAGGGGGCAATTACTATGGCTACACCTTC

j_gene: TRBJ2-7
abundance: .
d_gene: .
v_gene: TRBV6-5
CDR3aa: CASRDPGEKMYF
CDR3nt: TGTGCCAGCAGGGACCCCGGGGAGAAAATGTACTTC

j_gene: TRBJ2-1
abundance: .
d_gene: .
v_gene: TRBV9
CDR3aa: CASSPWTGRGSNEQFF
CDR3nt: TGTGCCAGCAGCCCGTGGACAGGGAGGGGTTCTAATGAGCAGTTCTTC

j_gene: TRBJ1-6
abundance: once
d_gene: .
v_gene: TRBV3-1/TRBV3-2
CDR3aa: CATGVYNSPLHF
CDR3nt: TGTGCAACCGGGGTATATAATTCACCCCTCCACTTT

j_gene: TRBJ1-2
abundance: few
d_gene: .
v_gene: TRBV5-1
CDR3aa: CASSNTEIRGGANGYTF
CDR3nt: TGCGCCAGCAGTAATACCGAAATCAGAGGGGGGGCCAACGGCTACACCTTC

j_gene: TRBJ2-3
abundance: .
d_gene: .
v_gene: TRBV10-1
CDR3aa: CASSSSTDTQYF
CDR3nt: TGCGCCAGCAGTTCTAGCACAGATACGCAGTATTTT

j_gene: TRBJ1-6
abundance: .
d_gene: .
v_gene: TRBV5-1
CDR3aa: CASSPVGGVGNNSPLHF
CDR3nt: TGCGCCAGCAGCCCGGTTGGGGGGGTCGGGAATAATTCACCCCTCCACTTT

j_gene: TRBJ1-5
abundance: .
d_gene: .
v_gene: TRBV19
CDR3aa: CASSILAGDGNQPQHF
CDR3nt: TGTGCCAGTAGTATACTAGCAGGGGATGGCAATCAGCCCCAGCATTTT